These T cell receptor beta chains were read from a single sample in a study of T cell responses to AZD1222 COVID-19 vaccine. The protocol was immunoSEQ multiplex PCR, while the TCRdb copy is restricted to in-frame clones and leaves out a portion. Here the sample spans fewer than 120,000 clones, approximately 90% being singletons. Sequencing used peripheral blood, obtained on day 0 of AZD1222 vaccination. The receptor source for this set is an adult in good health. The CDR3 runs from the conserved cysteine through the conserved F or W. D genes are given only for firm matches. Some rows mark clone size as missing; the rest say once, few, many or name a class of expanded clone.

TRBJ1-4	.	TRBV14	21	.	CASSQGRGAIEDLATNEKLFF	TGTGCCAGCAGCCAAGGACGAGGGGCGATCGAGGATCTTGCAACTAATGAAAAACTGTTTTTT
TRBJ1-1	.	TRBV19	11	.	CASSARTAAFF	TGTGCCAGTAGTGCCCGGACAGCCGCTTTCTTT
TRBJ2-5	TRBD2	TRBV14	18	.	CASSHDYVSGGWGETQYF	TGTGCCAGCAGCCACGACTATGTTAGCGGGGGATGGGGGGAGACCCAGTACTTC
TRBJ2-7	TRBD1	TRBV5-1	13	.	CASQRQGSYEQYF	TGCGCCAGCCAGCGACAGGGCTCCTACGAGCAGTACTTC
TRBJ1-1	TRBD1	TRBV5-1	15	.	CASSRGTGSLTEAFF	TGCGCCAGCAGCCGCGGGACAGGGTCACTCACTGAAGCTTTCTTT
TRBJ1-2	.	TRBV21-1	20	.	CASSRNTRGTRPLYGYGYTF	TGTGCCAGCAGCCGTAACACGAGAGGGACCCGACCCCTATATGGCTATGGCTACACCTTC
TRBJ1-4	.	TRBV19	14	.	CASSRSRSNEKLFF	TGTGCCAGTAGTCGGTCCAGGAGTAATGAAAAACTGTTTTTT
TRBJ2-1	TRBD2	TRBV7-9	17	.	CASSPTVGGRGDNEQFF	TGTGCCAGCAGCCCGACCGTGGGTGGGCGGGGGGACAATGAGCAGTTCTTC
TRBJ1-2	.	TRBV11-2	16	.	CASSLGTMVGGYGYTF	TGTGCCAGCAGCTTAGGAACCATGGTAGGAGGCTATGGCTACACCTTC
TRBJ1-1	.	TRBV6-5	15	few	CASSSSGAGDTEAFF	TGTGCCAGCAGTTCTTCAGGGGCGGGGGACACTGAAGCTTTCTTT
TRBJ2-7	.	TRBV9	15	.	CASSVEEDGLYEQYF	TGTGCCAGCAGCGTGGAGGAGGATGGGCTTTACGAGCAGTACTTC
TRBJ1-1	TRBD1	TRBV9	17	.	CASSVEGYGRGGTEAFF	TGTGCCAGCAGCGTAGAAGGGTATGGCAGGGGGGGTACTGAAGCTTTCTTT
TRBJ1-1	.	TRBV12-3/TRBV12-4	12	.	CASRDLGGEAFF	TGTGCCAGCAGAGACCTTGGGGGTGAAGCTTTCTTT
TRBJ1-1	TRBD1	TRBV11-1	13	.	CASSSGQGAMAFF	TGTGCCAGCAGCTCGGGACAGGGGGCAATGGCTTTCTTT
TRBJ2-4	TRBD2	TRBV6-1	24	once	CASSEALGLAGVLRKFGAKNIQYF	TGTGCCAGCAGTGAAGCGCTTGGGCTAGCGGGAGTACTTAGAAAGTTCGGGGCCAAAAACATTCAGTACTTC
TRBJ1-4	.	TRBV7-2	15	.	CASSLGRGRDEKLFF	TGTGCCAGCAGCTTAGGGAGGGGTAGGGATGAAAAACTGTTTTTT
TRBJ1-2	TRBD1	TRBV6-5	11	.	CASRRQGGYTF	TGTGCCAGCAGGCGACAGGGGGGCTACACCTTC
TRBJ2-2	.	TRBV5-6	14	.	CASSLGWVTGELFF	TGTGCCAGCAGCTTGGGGTGGGTCACCGGGGAGCTGTTTTTT
TRBJ1-1	.	TRBV19	14	.	CASSLQGPVAEAFF	TGTGCCAGTAGTCTACAAGGTCCGGTCGCTGAAGCTTTCTTT
TRBJ1-1	.	TRBV9	13	.	CASSVAGSTEAFF	TGTGCCAGCAGCGTTGCCGGGTCCACTGAAGCTTTCTTT
TRBJ1-1	TRBD1	TRBV28	15	once	CASRLPGQGKTEAFF	TGTGCCAGCAGGCTCCCGGGACAGGGGAAGACTGAAGCTTTCTTT
TRBJ2-6	.	TRBV7-2	16	.	CASSPEGPSGANVLTF	TGTGCCAGCAGTCCCGAGGGGCCCTCTGGGGCCAACGTCCTGACTTTC